This is a list of T cell receptor beta chains from one sample in a study of CD8 T cells in ankylosing spondylitis. TCRdb independently ran MiXCR on the 5' RACE reads; one entry per CDR3 protein. Here the sample spans approximately 150,000 distinct CDR3 sequences, 30% to 35% being singletons. Input material: synovial fluid, either unsorted or a sorted T cell fraction (not recorded which). Source of these receptors: a male donor with ankylosing spondylitis. Each CDR3 is given with its conserved first and last residue. Fields, in order: V gene, D gene, CDR3 protein. D genes are given only for firm matches.

TRBV27 TRBD2 CASSLSVAGGPGTQYF
TRBV6-1 TRBD1 CASSDVVRGLTYEQYF
TRBV14 TRBD2 CASSHSAGVWYNEQFF
TRBV7-2 - CASSLLITGELFF
TRBV7-2 TRBD2 CASSLTSGNRDTQYF
TRBV7-2 - CASSSGHTNTEAFF
TRBV30 - CAWDWGMIDTQYF
TRBV4-3 TRBD2 CASSQDKLAGGEQFF
TRBV7-3 - CARITCTGVCDNEQFF
TRBV5-1 TRBD1 CASSWDRAYNEQFF
TRBV18 TRBD1 CASSPGQGEKLFF
TRBV6-2/TRBV6-3 - CASREDRINQPQHF
TRBV6-5 - CASSYGLRGPNTGELFF
TRBV7-2 TRBD1 CASSLRDRPLSGNTIYF
TRBV12-3/TRBV12-4 - CASSLDGYNEQFF
TRBV30 TRBD1 CAWRTGGLMNTEAFF
TRBV5-1 - CASSLNPRQDPEAFF
TRBV20-1 - CSAREGTGANVLTF
TRBV9 TRBD1 CASSGGEGARSPLHF
TRBV27 TRBD2 CASSRTSGKSTDTQYF
TRBV29-1 TRBD2 CSVAGRHNEQFF
TRBV29-1 TRBD2 CSVELLAGDEQYF
TRBV12-3/TRBV12-4 TRBD2 CASRVAGGLPGEQFF
TRBV10-3 - CAISDGPGGYTF
TRBV2 TRBD1 CASSNGGQGNTEAFF
TRBV27 - CASSLQARGPNQPQHF
TRBV4-1 - CASSPQGNEQFF
TRBV9 - CASSVGGISYEQYF
TRBV7-2 - CASSLQGPSSYEQYF
TRBV9 - CASSVGPSELAYEQYF
TRBV30 - CAWRRDGSYEQYF
TRBV12-3/TRBV12-4 - CASSFIGIGSYEQYF
TRBV29-1 - CSVAGDGNEQYF